The table lists the clone carrying this TCR beta chain with many counts. What it binds is unknown. Trimming took 1 base from V and 10 from J, leaving 11 bases between them. This CDR3 is 13 amino acids long. The sample originates from a study of human T cells and chemical hapten exposure. Study-level findings and limits: TCRs at high frequency, those above 1 in 1000, did not change with DPC sensitization.

The library tagged individual cDNA molecules with unique molecular identifiers. TCRdb reanalysed the RACE reads using MiXCR and keeps one entry per CDR3 protein. In the table there are 50,000 to 60,000 distinct CDR3 sequences, roughly 12% of which are singletons. Sample time point: patch test 3, about 24 weeks after DPC sensitization. Treatment indicated: therapeutic diphenylcyclopropenone sensitization with weekly scalp DPC. Specimen: whole blood, collected in connection with sensitization to the hapten diphenylcyclopropenone (DPC). This receptor was obtained from a man aged 30 to 39 with alopecia areata. Some clones in this sample may be carry-over from other donors' samples. The chain recombines TRBV12-3 or TRBV12-4 with TRBJ1-3; D gene unclear. CDR3 amino acids: CASSLGDWSTIYF. Written as DNA, the CDR3 is TGTGCCAGCAGTTTAGGGGATTGGAGTACCATATATTTT.